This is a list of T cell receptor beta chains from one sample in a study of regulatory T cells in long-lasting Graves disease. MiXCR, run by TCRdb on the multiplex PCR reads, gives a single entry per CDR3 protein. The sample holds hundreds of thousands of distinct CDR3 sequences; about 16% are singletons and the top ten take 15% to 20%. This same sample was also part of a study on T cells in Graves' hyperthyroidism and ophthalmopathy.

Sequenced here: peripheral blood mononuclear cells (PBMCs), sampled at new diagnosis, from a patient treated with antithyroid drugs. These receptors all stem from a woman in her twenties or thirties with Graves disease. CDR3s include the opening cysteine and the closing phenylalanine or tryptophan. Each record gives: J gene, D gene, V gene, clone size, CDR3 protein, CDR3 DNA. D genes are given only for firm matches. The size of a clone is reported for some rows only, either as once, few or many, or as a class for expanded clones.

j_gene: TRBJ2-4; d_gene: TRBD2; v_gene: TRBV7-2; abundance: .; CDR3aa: CASSQLAGGVNIQYF; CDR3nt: TGTGCCAGCAGCCAACTAGCGGGAGGGGTAAACATTCAGTACTTC
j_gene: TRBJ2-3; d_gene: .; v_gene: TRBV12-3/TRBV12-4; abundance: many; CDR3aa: CASSSALTDTQYF; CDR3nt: TGTGCCAGCAGTTCGGCCCTCACAGATACGCAGTATTTT
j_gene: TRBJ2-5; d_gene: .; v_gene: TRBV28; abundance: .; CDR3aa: CASSSPIGGETQYF; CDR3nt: TGTGCCAGCAGTTCGCCCATAGGGGGGGAGACCCAGTACTTC
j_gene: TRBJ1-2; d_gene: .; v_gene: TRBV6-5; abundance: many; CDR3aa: CASSYNKERRGGYTF; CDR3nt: TGTGCCAGCAGTTACAATAAGGAGCGAAGAGGTGGCTACACCTTC
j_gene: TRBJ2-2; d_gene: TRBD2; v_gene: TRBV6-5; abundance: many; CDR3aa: CASSFSPGLAATGELFF; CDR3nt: TGTGCCAGCAGTTTTTCTCCGGGACTAGCGGCCACCGGGGAGCTGTTTTTT
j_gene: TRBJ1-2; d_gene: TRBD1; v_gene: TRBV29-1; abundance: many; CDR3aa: CSVEAGQSYGYTF; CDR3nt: TGCAGCGTTGAAGCGGGACAGAGCTATGGCTACACCTTC
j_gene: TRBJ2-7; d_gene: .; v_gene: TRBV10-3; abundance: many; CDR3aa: CAIRGERYSYEQYF; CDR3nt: TGTGCCATCAGGGGAGAGCGGTACTCCTACGAGCAGTACTTC
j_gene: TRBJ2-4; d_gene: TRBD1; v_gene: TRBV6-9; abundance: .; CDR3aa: CASSFRQGKNIQYF; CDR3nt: TGTGCCAGCAGTTTTAGACAGGGCAAAAACATTCAGTACTTC
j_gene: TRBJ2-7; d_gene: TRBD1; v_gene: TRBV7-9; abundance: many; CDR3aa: CASSNLDRGEQYF; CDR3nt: TGTGCCAGCAGCAATCTGGACAGGGGGGAGCAGTACTTC
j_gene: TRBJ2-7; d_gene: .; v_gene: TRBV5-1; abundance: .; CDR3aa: CASSFAGHEQYF; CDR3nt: TGTGCCAGCAGCTTTGCAGGCCACGAGCAGTACTTC
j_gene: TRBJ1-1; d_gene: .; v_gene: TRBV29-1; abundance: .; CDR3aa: CSVEALRKNRGSGNTEAFF; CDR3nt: TGCAGCGTTGAAGCACTTAGAAAGAACCGGGGCAGTGGGAACACTGAAGCTTTCTTT
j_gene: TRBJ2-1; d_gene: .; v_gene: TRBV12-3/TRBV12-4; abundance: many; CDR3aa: CASSLDRAYEQFF; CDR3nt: TGTGCCAGCAGTTTAGACAGGGCATATGAGCAGTTCTTC
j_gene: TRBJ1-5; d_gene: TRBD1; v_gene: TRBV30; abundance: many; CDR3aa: CAWPGQGINQPQHF; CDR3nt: TGTGCCTGGCCGGGACAGGGTATCAATCAGCCCCAGCATTTT
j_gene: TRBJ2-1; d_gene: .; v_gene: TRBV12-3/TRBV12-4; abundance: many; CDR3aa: CASSFRGEQFF; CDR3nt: TGTGCCAGCAGTTTTAGGGGTGAGCAGTTCTTC
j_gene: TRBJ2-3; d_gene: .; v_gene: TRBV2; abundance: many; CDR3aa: CAIAPVTDTQYF; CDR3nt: TGTGCCATCGCGCCGGTGACAGATACGCAGTATTTT
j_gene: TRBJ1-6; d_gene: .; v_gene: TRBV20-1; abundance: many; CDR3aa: CSASSGFIGSPLHF; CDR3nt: TGCAGTGCTAGTTCAGGGTTTATCGGTTCACCCCTCCACTTT
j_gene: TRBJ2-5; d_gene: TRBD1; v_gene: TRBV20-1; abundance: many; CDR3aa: CSARRQGETQYF; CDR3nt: TGCAGTGCTAGGAGACAGGGAGAGACCCAGTACTTC
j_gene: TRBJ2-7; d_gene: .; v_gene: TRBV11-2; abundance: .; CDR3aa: CASSRGGLRDEQYF; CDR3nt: TGTGCCAGCAGCCGCGGGGGCCTGAGGGACGAGCAGTACTTC
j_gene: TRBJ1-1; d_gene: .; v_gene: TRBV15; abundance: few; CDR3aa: CATSREGEGAFF; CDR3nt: TGTGCCACCAGCAGAGAGGGGGAGGGAGCTTTCTTT
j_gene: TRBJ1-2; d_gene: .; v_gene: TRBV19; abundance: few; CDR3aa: CASSRAGHYGYTF; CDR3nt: TGTGCCAGTAGCCGTGCAGGGCACTATGGCTACACCTTC
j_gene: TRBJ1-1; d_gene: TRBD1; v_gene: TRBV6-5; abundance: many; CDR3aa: CASSLTGGFAEAFF; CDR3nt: TGTGCCAGCAGTTTGACAGGGGGCTTCGCTGAAGCTTTCTTT
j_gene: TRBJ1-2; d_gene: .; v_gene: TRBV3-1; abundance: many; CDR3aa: CASSRTTGNYGYTF; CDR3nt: TGTGCCAGCAGCCGAACGACAGGCAACTATGGCTACACCTTC
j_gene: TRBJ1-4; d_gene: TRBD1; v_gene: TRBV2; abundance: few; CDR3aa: CASKQGRTNEKLFF; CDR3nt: TGTGCCAGTAAACAGGGGCGGACTAATGAAAAACTGTTTTTT
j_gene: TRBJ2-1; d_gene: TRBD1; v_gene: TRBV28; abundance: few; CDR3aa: CASSPGTGYDNEQFF; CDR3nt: TGTGCCAGCAGTCCCGGGACAGGGTACGACAATGAGCAGTTCTTC
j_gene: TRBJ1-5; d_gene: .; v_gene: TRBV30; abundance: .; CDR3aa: CAWSVARGEPQHF; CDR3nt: TGTGCCTGGAGTGTAGCCCGAGGGGAGCCCCAGCATTTT
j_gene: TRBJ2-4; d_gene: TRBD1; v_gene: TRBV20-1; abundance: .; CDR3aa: CSARVTGGVLDIQYF; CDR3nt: TGCAGTGCCCGGGTGACAGGGGGCGTCTTAGACATTCAGTACTTC
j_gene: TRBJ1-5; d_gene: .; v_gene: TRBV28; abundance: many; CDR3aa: CASTGAPGNQPQHF; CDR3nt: TGTGCCAGCACGGGCGCCCCGGGCAATCAGCCCCAGCATTTT
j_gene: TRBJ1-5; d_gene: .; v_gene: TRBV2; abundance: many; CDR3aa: CASSLSEDQPQHF; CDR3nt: TGTGCCAGCAGTTTAAGCGAAGATCAGCCCCAGCATTTT
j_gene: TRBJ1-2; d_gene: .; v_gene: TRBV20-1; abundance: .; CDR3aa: CSAPGGGKNYGYTF; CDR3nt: TGCAGTGCCCCGGGGGGCGGAAAGAACTATGGCTACACCTTC
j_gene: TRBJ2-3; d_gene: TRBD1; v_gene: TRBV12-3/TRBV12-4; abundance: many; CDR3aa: CASSPPGQKSTDTQYF; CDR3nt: TGTGCCAGCAGCCCACCGGGACAGAAAAGCACAGATACGCAGTATTTT
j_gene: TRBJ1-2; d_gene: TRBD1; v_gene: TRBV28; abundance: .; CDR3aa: CASVPGQPPPGYTF; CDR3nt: TGTGCCAGCGTTCCGGGACAGCCTCCTCCAGGCTACACCTTC
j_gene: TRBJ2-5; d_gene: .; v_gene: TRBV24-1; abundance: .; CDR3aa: CATSPTPPTSRDVETQYF; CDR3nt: TGTGCCACCAGTCCTACCCCCCCAACTTCGCGGGACGTAGAGACCCAGTACTTC
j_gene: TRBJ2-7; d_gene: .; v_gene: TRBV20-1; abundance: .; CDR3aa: CSASPSHEQYF; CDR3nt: TGCAGTGCTAGTCCCTCCCACGAGCAGTACTTC
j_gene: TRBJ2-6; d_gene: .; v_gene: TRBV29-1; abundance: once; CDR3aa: CSVEGAPGANVLTF; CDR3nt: TGCAGCGTTGAAGGCGCCCCTGGGGCCAACGTCCTGACTTTC
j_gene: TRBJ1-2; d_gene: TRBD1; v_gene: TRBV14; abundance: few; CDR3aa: CASSRTDRRFYGYTF; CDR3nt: TGTGCCAGCAGCCGGACGGACAGGCGATTCTATGGCTACACCTTC
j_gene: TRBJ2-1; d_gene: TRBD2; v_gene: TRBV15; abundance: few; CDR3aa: CATSRDTGSGPYEQFF; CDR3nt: TGTGCCACCAGCAGAGATACCGGTAGCGGGCCTTATGAGCAGTTCTTC
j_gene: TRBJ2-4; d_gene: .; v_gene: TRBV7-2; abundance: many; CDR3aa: CASSPPLFGNIQYF; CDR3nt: TGTGCCAGCAGCCCCCCTCTATTTGGAAACATTCAGTACTTC
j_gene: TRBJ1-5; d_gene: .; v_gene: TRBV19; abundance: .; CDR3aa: CASSIQASNQPQHF; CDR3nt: TGTGCCAGTAGTATTCAGGCTAGCAATCAGCCCCAGCATTTT
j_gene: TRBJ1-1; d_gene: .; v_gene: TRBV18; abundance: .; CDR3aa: CASSGGALNTEAFF; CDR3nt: TGTGCCAGCTCGGGTGGAGCGCTAAACACTGAAGCTTTCTTT
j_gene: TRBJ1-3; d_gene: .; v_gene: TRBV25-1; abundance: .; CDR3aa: CASSDWVATDSGNTIYF; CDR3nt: TGTGCCAGCAGTGATTGGGTAGCGACCGACTCTGGAAACACCATATATTTT
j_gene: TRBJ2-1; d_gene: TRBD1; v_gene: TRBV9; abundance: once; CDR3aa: CASSVGGTGGLNEQFF; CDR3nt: TGTGCCAGCAGCGTTGGGGGGACAGGGGGCTTAAATGAGCAGTTCTTC
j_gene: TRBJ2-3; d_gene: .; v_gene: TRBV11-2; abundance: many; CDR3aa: CASSSYVEWDTQYF; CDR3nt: TGTGCCAGCAGCTCCTACGTCGAATGGGATACGCAGTATTTT